Presented here are 19 T cell receptor beta chains from one specimen sequenced in a study of technical replicates of blood from a handful of donors. Here immunoSEQ multiplex PCR was the method, and the copy in TCRdb shows in-frame clones only, minus some. The sample has approximately 94,000 clones; 90% to 96% are singletons. Sequenced material: T cells isolated from PBMCs. These receptor sequences come from a human donor in good health.

The V and J genes are TRBV11-1 and TRBJ2-5; TRBD2 is a possible D gene (5 bases). V was shortened by 1 base and J by 2 bases, with 11 bases between the two germline ends. CDR3 length equals 15 residues. In germline, CDR1 is SGHAT, CDR2 FQDESV (reference sequence). CDR3 in amino acids: CASSLDPDYQETQYF. CDR3 sequence (DNA): TGTGCCAGCAGCTTAGACCCAGACTATCAAGAGACCCAGTACTTC.

The rearrangement links TRBV6-6 to TRBJ1-1; 7 bases map to TRBD1. Per the germline V gene, CDR1 is MNHNY and CDR2 is SVGAGI (reference sequence). The V and J ends lost 0 bases and 2 bases, in that order; junction bases with no gene match: 3. The CDR3 consists of 15 residues. CDR3 protein: CASSYSDRANTEAFF. In nucleotides, the CDR3 is TGTGCCAGCAGTTACTCTGACAGGGCTAACACTGAAGCTTTCTTT.

The rearrangement uses TRBV7-2 and TRBJ2-1; 7 bases line up with TRBD2. The germline V gene has CDR1 SGHTA and CDR2 FQGNSA. The V and J ends lost 1 base and 6 bases, in that order; junction bases with no gene match: 3. The CDR3 is 14 amino acids. CDR3 sequence: CASSLGGGPNEQFF. The CDR3 nucleotides read TGTGCCAGCAGCTTAGGCGGGGGACCCAATGAGCAGTTCTTC.

J is TRBJ2-5 and V is TRBV27; the match to TRBD2 covers 9 bases. This CDR3 region has 14 residues. Losses at the gene ends were 3 bases for V and 5 bases for J; bases not matched to a gene: 4. CDR1 MNHEY and CDR2 SMNVEV come from the germline V gene (reference sequence). For the CDR3, the DNA is TGTGCCAGCAGTTTTAGCGGGAGTTGGGAGACCCAGTACTTC. It specifies CASSFSGSWETQYF.

The chain has TRBV9 and TRBJ1-5, with TRBD1 as a possible D gene (5 bases). Trimming cost V 2 bases and J 4 bases, with 13 bases left between them. The CDR3 length is 15 residues. Germline CDR1 is SGDLS and CDR2 is YYNGEE. The CDR3 nucleotides read TGTGCCAGCAGCGTTGGAGGGGCATTTAATCAGCCCCAGCATTTT. It is translated as CASSVGGAFNQPQHF.

CDR3 in amino acids: CASSVGQGIRNTEAFF. The DNA of the CDR3 is TGTGCCAGCAGCGTAGGACAGGGGATTCGAAACACTGAAGCTTTCTTT. J is TRBJ1-1 and V is TRBV9; 8 bases match TRBD1. This CDR3 spans 16 amino acids. Germline CDR1 reads SGDLS; CDR2 reads YYNGEE. V shed 0 bases, J shed 2 bases, and the junction held 6 bases outside the gene matches.

This sequence joins TRBV15 and TRBJ1-1, with TRBD1 as a possible D gene (6 bases). This CDR3 has 17 residues. Trimming removed 3 bases from V and 6 bases from J, with 23 bases in between. Germline CDR1 and CDR2: LNHNV and YYDKDF (reference sequence). CDR3 residues: CATSRGAWVEFSAEAFF. The CDR3 DNA reads as TGTGCCACCAGCAGGGGGGCGTGGGTCGAGTTTAGCGCTGAAGCTTTCTTT.

The rearrangement uses TRBV5-4 and TRBJ2-3, with 7 bases aligning to TRBD1. Germline V gene data show CDR1 as SGHNT and CDR2 as YYREEE (reference sequence). The CDR3 runs 13 residues. Unmatched junction bases numbered 1, after V lost 3 bases and J lost 3 bases. CDR3 region: CASSWGQTDTQYF. The CDR3 DNA follows: TGTGCCAGCAGCTGGGGACAGACAGATACGCAGTATTTT.

The chain is built from TRBV11-3 and TRBJ2-2; 8 bases are a match to TRBD2. Germline values: CDR1 SGHNT, CDR2 YENEEA. CDR3 length: 15 residues. V dropped 8 bases and J dropped 5; count of bases not matched to a gene: 10. The CDR3, as DNA: TGTGCCAGCGGCGGTGGGACTAGGATGACCGGGGAGCTGTTTTTT. Its translation: CASGGGTRMTGELFF.

The chain employs TRBV30 and TRBJ1-2; tentative D call: TRBD1 (5 bases). The CDR3 runs to 13 residues. V shed 0 bases and J shed 4 bases, with 9 bases lying between them. The germline V gene encodes CDR1 GTSNPN and CDR2 SVGIG (reference sequence). The CDR3 DNA is TGTGCCTGGAGTGTGTCCCAGGGCTATGGCTACACCTTC. Translating gives CAWSVSQGYGYTF. Full variable domain (remainder filled in from reference TRBV30 and TRBJ1-2): SQTIHQWPATLVQPVGSPLSLECTVEGTSNPNLYWYRQAAGRGLQLLFYSVGIGQISSEVPQNLSASRPQDRQFILSSKKLLLSDSGFYLCAWSVSQGYGYTFGSGTRLTVV.

The CDR3 sequence is CASSPPGTDYHYGYTF. Here the CDR3 DNA reads TGTGCCAGCTCACCACCGGGGACAGACTATCACTATGGCTACACCTTC. The chain recombines TRBV18 with TRBJ1-2; 7 bases map to TRBD1. Trimming removed 0 bases from V and 3 bases from J; junction bases left unmatched: 7. Germline values: CDR1 KGHSH, CDR2 LQKENI. The CDR3 runs to 16 residues.

As to this clone: At one end the junction does not follow the germline gene, possibly because of a read error. The gene calls are TRBV30 and TRBJ1-1; 8 nucleotides agree with TRBD1. This CDR3 comprises 10 residues. Germline CDR1 and CDR2: GTSNPN and SVGIG (reference sequence). In DNA form, the CDR3 reads TGTGCCTGGGGTGGGGACAGGCGCCTCTTT. Protein: CAWGGDRRLF. Full variable domain (outside the CDR3, taken from reference TRBV30 and TRBJ1-1): SQTIHQWPATLVQPVGSPLSLECTVEGTSNPNLYWYRQAAGRGLQLLFYSVGIGQISSEVPQNLSASRPQDRQFILSSKKLLLSDSGFYLCAWGGDRRLFGQGTRLTVV.

This clone appeared once. The V call is TRBV7-6, the J call TRBJ2-1; TRBD1 might be the D (5 bases). V lost 3 bases to trimming and J lost 1 base, with 13 bases between them. Germline V gives CDR1 SGHVS, CDR2 FNYEAQ. This CDR3 spans 16 amino acids. The CDR3 loop reads CASSFETRVSYNEQFF. For the CDR3, the DNA is TGTGCCAGCAGCTTTGAAACCAGGGTTTCCTACAATGAGCAGTTCTTC.

The chain couples TRBV7-9 to TRBJ1-4; D remains unclear. Deletions cut 5 bases from V and 5 bases from J, with 15 bases between. Germline loops: CDR1 SEHNR, CDR2 FQNEAQ (reference sequence). The CDR3 extends over 15 amino acids. CDR3 loop: CASSPKAGLNEKLFF. The CDR3 DNA sequence: TGTGCCAGCAGCCCGAAGGCGGGTTTAAATGAAAAACTGTTTTTT.

Concerning this clone: In the same sample, other DNA sequences code for this CDR3. The chain recombines TRBV4-1 with TRBJ2-7, with D possibly matching TRBD1 (5 bases). CDR1 is MGHRA, CDR2 YSYEKL, per germline. There are 15 residues in the CDR3. V was pared by 1 base and J by 3 bases, with 13 bases between. The CDR3 protein is CASSQVTQGSYEQYF. CDR3 DNA: TGCGCCAGCAGCCAAGTCACGCAGGGAAGCTACGAGCAGTACTTC.

The chain has TRBV7-9 and TRBJ2-7; TRBD1 matches 8 bases. The trim removed 5 bases at V and 3 bases at J, leaving 9 bases unmatched. Germline V gives CDR1 SEHNR, CDR2 FQNEAQ (reference sequence). The CDR3 runs to 15 residues. The CDR3 DNA follows: TGTGCCAGCAGCGTGGGGACAGGAATGATCTACGAGCAGTACTTC. This gives the protein CASSVGTGMIYEQYF.

The chain has TRBV10-3 and TRBJ2-7; 11 nucleotides line up with TRBD2. Trimming took 0 bases from V and 5 from J; bases not matched to a gene: 6. The CDR3 contains 16 residues. Looked up from germline, CDR1 is ENHRY and CDR2 is SYGVKD. The CDR3 DNA sequence: TGTGCCATCAGTGAGTCGCAACTAGCGGGAGTCAACGAGCAGTACTTC. It specifies CAISESQLAGVNEQYF.

This clone was picked up one time. This chain uses TRBV7-2 with TRBJ2-1; maybe TRBD1 (5 bases). This CDR3 region has 14 residues. Germline V gene data show CDR1 as SGHTA and CDR2 as FQGNSA. Trimming pared 0 bases from V and 4 bases from J, leaving 7 bases between. CDR3 sequence: CASSLAQGYNEQFF. The CDR3, as DNA: TGTGCCAGCAGCTTAGCGCAGGGATACAATGAGCAGTTCTTC.

CDR3 loop: CASSLAGADEQFF. The CDR3 DNA sequence: TGTGCCAGCAGCTTAGCGGGAGCAGACGAGCAGTTCTTC. The chain combines TRBV7-6 with TRBJ2-1, with a tentative D call TRBD2 (5 bases). Germline V CDR1 and CDR2: SGHVS, FNYEAQ. This CDR3 is 13 amino acids long. Trimming pared 0 bases from V and 10 bases from J, leaving 10 bases between.